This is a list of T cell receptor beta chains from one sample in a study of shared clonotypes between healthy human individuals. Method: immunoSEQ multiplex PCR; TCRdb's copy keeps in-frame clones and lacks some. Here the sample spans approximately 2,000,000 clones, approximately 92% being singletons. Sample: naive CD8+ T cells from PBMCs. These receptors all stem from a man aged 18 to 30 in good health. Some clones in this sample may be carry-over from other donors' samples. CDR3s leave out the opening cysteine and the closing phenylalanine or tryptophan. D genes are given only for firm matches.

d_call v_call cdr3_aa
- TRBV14 ASSQDLAGLSEQY
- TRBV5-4 ASSLGSLDGYT
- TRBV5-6 ASSLTAGVYEQY
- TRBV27 ASSLSAGWGNTEAF
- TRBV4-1 ASSDMSQNTGELF
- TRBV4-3 ASSQGSGVYNEQF
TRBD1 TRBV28 ASRPGQTYEQY
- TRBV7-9 ASSLLPAESSYNEQF
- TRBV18 ASSLRGTYEQY
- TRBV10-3 AISLDTHTGELF